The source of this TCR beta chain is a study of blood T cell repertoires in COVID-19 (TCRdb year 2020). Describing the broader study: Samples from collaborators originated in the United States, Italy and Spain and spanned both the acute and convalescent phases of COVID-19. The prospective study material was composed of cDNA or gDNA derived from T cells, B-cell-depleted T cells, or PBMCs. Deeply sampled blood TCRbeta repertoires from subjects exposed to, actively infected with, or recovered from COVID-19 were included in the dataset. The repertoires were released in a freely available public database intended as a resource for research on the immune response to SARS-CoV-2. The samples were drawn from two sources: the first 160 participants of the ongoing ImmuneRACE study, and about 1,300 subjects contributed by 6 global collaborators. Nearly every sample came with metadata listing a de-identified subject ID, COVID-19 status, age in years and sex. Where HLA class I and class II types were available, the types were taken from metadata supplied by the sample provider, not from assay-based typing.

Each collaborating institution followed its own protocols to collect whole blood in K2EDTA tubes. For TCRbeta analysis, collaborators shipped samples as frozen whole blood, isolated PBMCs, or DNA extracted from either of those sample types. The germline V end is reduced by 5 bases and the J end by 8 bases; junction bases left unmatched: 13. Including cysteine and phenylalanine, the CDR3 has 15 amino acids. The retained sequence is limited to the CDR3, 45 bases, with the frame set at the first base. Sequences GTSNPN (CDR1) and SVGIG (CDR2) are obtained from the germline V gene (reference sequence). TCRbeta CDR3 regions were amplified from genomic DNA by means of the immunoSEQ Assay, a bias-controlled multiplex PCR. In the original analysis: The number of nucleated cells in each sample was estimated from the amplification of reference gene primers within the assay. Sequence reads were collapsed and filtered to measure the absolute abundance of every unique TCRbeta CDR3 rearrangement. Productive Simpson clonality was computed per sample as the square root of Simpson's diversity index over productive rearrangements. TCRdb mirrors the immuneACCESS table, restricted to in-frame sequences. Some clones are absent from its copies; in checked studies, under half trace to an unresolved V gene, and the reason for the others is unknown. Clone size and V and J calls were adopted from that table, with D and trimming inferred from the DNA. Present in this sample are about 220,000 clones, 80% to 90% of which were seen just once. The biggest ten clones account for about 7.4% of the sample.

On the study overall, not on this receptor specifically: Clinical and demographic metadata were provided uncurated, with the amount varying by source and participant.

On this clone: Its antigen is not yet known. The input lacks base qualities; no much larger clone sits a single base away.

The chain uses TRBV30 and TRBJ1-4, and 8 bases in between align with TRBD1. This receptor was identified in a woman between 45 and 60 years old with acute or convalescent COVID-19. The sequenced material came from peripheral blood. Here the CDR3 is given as CAWGEPGQAPEKLFF. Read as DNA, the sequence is TGTGCCTGGGGGGAACCGGGACAGGCGCCCGAAAAACTGTTTTTT.